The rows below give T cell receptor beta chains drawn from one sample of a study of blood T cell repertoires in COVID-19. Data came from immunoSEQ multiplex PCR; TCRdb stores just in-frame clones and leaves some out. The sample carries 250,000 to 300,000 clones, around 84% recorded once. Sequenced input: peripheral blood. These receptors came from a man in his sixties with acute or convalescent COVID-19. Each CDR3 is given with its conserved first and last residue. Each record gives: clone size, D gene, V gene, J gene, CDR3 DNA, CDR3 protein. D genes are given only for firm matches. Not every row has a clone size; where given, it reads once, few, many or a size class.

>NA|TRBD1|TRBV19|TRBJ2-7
TGTGCCAGTAGTATAGCAGGGGGTACCTACGAGCAGTACTTC
CASSIAGGTYEQYF
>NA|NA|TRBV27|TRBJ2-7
TGTGCCAGCAGTCCCCTTAGGAGCTACGAGCAGTACTTC
CASSPLRSYEQYF
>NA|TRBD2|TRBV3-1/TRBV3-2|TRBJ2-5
TGTGCCAGCAGCCCCACTTCGGCGGGGGATGAGACCCAGTACTTC
CASSPTSAGDETQYF
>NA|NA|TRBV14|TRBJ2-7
TGTGCCAGCAGTAAACTCGGCGAGCAGTACTTC
CASSKLGEQYF
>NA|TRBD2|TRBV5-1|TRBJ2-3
TGCGCCAGCAGCTTGGAGGCTAGCGGGGTCACAGATACGCAGTATTTT
CASSLEASGVTDTQYF
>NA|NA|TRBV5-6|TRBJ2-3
TGTGCCAGCAGCTTGGGGGGCAGCACAGATACGCAGTATTTT
CASSLGGSTDTQYF
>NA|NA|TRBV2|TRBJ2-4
TGTGCCAGCAGAGAGGAGAGCGGCAGAAACATTCAGTACTTC
CASREESGRNIQYF
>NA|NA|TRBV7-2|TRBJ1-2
TGTGCCAGCAGCTGGGAGCCCTATGGCTACACCTTC
CASSWEPYGYTF
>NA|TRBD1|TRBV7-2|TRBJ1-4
TGTGCCAGCAGCTCCCGACAGGGGGCTCCATATGAAAAACTGTTTTTT
CASSSRQGAPYEKLFF
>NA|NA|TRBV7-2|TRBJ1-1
TGTGCCAGCAGCTTAAATCCCCAGGGGATAGCTGAAGCTTTCTTT
CASSLNPQGIAEAFF
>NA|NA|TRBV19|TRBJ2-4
TGTGCCAGTAGTACCACGGGAGCTCTGGCCAAAAACATTCAGTACTTC
CASSTTGALAKNIQYF
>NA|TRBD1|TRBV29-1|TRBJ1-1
TGCAGCGTTCGGGGACAGGGAAACACTGAAGCTTTCTTT
CSVRGQGNTEAFF
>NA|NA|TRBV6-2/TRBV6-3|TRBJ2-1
TGTGCCAGCAGTTCACAGGGAAGGGGACCGGTGCAGTTCTTC
CASSSQGRGPVQFF
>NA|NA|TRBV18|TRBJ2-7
TGTGCCAGCTCACCGACACCGGGACTTTCTCCCTACGAGCAGTACTTC
CASSPTPGLSPYEQYF
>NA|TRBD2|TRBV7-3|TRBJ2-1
TGTGCCAGCAGGTCCCCTAGCGGGGTAAATGAGCAGTTCTTC
CASRSPSGVNEQFF
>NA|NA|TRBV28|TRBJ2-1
TGTGCCAGCAGTTTACCGGGGGACAATGAGCAGTTCTTC
CASSLPGDNEQFF
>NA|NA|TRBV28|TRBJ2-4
TGTGCCAGCAGTCCCTCTTTGGCAGGATTAAACATTCAGTACTTC
CASSPSLAGLNIQYF
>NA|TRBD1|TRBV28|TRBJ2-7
TGTGCCAGCAGTTTATTGCCCGGACAGGGCTCCTACGAGCAGTACTTC
CASSLLPGQGSYEQYF
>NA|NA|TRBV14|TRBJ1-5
TGTGCCAGCAGCCCGGCCCAGGTTAGTGTCAATCAGCCCCAGCATTTT
CASSPAQVSVNQPQHF
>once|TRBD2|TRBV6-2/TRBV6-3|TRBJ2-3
TGTGCCAGCAGTTACTTGGCGGGAGGAAGGAACACAGATACGCAGTATTTT
CASSYLAGGRNTDTQYF
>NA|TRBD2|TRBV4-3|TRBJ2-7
TGCGCCAGCAGCCATGGGACTAATGGTGAGCAGTACTTC
CASSHGTNGEQYF
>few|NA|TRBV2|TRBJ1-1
TGTGCCAGCACTCCCCGGGGTGAAGCTTTCTTT
CASTPRGEAFF
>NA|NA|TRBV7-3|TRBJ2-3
TGTGCCAGCAGCTTAACTGAGACTAGGTCAGATACGCAGTATTTT
CASSLTETRSDTQYF
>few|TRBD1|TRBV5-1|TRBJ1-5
TGCGCCAGCAGCATGGGACAGGGTAGCAATCAGCCCCAGCATTTT
CASSMGQGSNQPQHF
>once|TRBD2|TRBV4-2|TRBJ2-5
TGTGCCAGCAGCCAGGAACCCGGAGGACTAGCGGGGGGCACTCCCGGCGGGACCCAGTACTTC
CASSQEPGGLAGGTPGGTQYF
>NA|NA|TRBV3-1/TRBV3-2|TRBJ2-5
TGTGCCAGCAGCCAAGTTAGTGGACTTGCGCGGGAGACCCAGTACTTC
CASSQVSGLARETQYF
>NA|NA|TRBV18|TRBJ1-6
TGTGCCAGCTCACCAAACCAGGGGTGGGATTCACCCCTCCACTTT
CASSPNQGWDSPLHF
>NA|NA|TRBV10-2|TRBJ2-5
TGCGCCAGCAGTGGGTATCCAGGGCTAGAGACCCAGTACTTC
CASSGYPGLETQYF